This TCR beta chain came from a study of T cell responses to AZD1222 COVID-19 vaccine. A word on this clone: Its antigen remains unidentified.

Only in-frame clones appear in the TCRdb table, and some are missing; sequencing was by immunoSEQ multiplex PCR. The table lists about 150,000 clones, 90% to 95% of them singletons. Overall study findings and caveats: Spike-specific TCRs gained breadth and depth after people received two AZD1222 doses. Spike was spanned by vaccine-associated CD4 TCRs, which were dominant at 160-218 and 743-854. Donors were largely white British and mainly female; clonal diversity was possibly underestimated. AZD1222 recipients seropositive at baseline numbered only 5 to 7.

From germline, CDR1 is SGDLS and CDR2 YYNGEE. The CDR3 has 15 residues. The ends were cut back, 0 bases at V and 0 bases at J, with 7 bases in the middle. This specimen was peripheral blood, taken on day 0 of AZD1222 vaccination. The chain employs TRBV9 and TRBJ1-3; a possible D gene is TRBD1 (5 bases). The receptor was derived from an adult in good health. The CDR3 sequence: CASSVEGSSGNTIYF. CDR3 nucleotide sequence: TGTGCCAGCAGCGTAGAGGGGAGCTCTGGAAACACCATATATTTT.